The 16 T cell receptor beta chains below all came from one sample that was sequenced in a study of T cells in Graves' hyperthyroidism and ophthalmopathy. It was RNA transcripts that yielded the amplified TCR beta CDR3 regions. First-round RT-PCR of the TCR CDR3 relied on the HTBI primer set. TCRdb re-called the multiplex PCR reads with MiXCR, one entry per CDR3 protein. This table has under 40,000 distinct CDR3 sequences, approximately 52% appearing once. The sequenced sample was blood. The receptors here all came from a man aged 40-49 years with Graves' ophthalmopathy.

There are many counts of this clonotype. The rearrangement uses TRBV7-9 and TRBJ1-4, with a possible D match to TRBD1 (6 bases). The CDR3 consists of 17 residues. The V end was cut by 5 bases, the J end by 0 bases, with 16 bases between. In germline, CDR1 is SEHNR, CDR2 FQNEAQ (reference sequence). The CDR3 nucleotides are TGTGCCAGCAGCCGAAAAGACGGACAGACAACTAATGAAAAACTGTTTTTT. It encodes CASSRKDGQTTNEKLFF.

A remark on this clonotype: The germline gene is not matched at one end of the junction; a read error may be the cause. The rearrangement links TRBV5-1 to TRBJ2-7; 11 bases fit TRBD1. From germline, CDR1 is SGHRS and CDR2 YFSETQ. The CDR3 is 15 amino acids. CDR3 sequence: CVSSLGGQGVYEQYF. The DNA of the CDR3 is TGCGTCAGCAGCTTGGGGGGACAGGGGGTCTACGAGCAGTACTTC.

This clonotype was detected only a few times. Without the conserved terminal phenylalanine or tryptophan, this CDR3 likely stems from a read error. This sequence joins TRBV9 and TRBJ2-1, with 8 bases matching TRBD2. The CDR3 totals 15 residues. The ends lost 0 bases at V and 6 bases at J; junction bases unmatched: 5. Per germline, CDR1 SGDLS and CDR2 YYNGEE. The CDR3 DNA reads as TGTGCCAGCAGCGTAGAATACGGGAGGGCCAATGAGCAGTTCAGA. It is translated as CASSVEYGRANEQFR.

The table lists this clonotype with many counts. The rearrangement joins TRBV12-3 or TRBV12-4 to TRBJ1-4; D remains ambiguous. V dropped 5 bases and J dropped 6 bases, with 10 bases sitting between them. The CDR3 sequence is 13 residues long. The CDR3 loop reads CASSMTGYEKLFF. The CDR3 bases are TGTGCCAGCAGTATGACTGGGTATGAAAAACTGTTTTTT.

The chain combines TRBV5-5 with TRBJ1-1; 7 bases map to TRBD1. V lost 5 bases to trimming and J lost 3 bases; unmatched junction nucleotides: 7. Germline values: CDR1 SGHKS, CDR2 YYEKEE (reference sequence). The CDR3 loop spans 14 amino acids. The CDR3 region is CASSRAGGYTEAFF. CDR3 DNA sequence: TGTGCCAGCAGTCGGGCAGGGGGATACACTGAAGCTTTCTTT.

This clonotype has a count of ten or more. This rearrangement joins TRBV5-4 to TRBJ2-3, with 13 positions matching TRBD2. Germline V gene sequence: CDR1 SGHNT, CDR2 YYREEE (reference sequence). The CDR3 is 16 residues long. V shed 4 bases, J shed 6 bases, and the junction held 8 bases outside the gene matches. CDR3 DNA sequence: TGTGCCAGCAGCGCCCAAACTAGCGGGAGGGCCGATACGCAGTATTTT. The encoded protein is CASSAQTSGRADTQYF.

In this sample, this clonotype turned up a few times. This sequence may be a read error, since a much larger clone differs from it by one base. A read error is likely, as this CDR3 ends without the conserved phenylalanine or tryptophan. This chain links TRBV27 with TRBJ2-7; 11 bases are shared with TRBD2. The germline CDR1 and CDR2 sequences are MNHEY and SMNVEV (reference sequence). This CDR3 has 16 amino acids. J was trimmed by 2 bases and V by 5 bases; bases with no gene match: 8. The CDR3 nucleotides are TGTGCCAGCAGTCTACATTTAGCGGGGGGGCCCTACGAGCAGTACCTC. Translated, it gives CASSLHLAGGPYEQYL.

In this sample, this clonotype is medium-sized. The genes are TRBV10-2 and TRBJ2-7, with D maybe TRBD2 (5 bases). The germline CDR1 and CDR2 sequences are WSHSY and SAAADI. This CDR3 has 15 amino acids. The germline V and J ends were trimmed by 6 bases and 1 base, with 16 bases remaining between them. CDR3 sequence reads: CASRADAAPSYEQYF. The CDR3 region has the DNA TGCGCCAGCAGAGCGGACGCCGCGCCGTCCTACGAGCAGTACTTC.

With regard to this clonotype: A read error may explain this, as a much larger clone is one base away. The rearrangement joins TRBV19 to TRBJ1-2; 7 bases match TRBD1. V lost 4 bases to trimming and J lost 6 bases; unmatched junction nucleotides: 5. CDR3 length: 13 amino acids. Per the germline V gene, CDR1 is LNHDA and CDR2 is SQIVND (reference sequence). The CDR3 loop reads CASSTGTAHGYTF. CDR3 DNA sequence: TGTGCCAGTAGTACCGGGACAGCGCATGGCTACACCTTC.

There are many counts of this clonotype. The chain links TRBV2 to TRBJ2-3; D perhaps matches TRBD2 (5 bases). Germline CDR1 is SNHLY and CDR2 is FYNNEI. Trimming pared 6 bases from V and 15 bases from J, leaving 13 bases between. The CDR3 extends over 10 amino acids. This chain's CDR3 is CASSANGLYF. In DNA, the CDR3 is TGTGCCAGCAGCGCAAACGGACTTTATTTT.

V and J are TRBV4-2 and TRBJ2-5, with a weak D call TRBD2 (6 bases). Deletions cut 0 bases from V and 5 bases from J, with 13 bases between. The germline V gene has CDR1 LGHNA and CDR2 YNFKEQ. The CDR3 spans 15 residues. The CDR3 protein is CASSQETTRGETQYF. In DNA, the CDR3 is TGTGCCAGCAGCCAAGAAACGACTAGAGGGGAGACCCAGTACTTC.

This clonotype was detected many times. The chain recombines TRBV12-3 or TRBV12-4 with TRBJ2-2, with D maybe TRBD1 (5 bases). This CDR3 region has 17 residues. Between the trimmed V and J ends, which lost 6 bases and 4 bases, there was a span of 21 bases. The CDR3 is CASSLRATRASTGELFF. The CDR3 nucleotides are TGTGCCAGCAGCCTGCGCGCGACCAGGGCGAGCACCGGGGAGCTGTTTTTT.

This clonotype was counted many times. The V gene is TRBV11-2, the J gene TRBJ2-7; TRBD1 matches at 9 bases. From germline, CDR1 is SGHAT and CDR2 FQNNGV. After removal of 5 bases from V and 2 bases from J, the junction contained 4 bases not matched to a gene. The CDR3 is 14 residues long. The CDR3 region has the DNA TGTGCCAGCAGCCCGGGACAGGGACCCTACGAGCAGTACTTC. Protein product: CASSPGQGPYEQYF.

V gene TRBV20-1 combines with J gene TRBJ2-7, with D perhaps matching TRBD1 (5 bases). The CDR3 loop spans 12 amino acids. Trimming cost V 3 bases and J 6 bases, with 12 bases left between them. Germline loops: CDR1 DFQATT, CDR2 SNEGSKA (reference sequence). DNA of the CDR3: TGCAGTGCTAGGGCGATTAGGGGCGAGCAGTACTTC. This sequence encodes CSARAIRGEQYF.

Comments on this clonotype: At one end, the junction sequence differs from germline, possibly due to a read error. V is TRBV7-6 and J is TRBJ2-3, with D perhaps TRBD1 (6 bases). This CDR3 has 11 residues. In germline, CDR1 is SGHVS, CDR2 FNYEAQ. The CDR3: CANSPGHRVYF. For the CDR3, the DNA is TGTGCCAACAGCCCGGGACACAGGGTGTATTTT.

The CDR3 here is CASSHGNRGKRGEQYF. The DNA for the CDR3 is TGTGCCAGCAGCCATGGTAACAGGGGGAAAAGGGGTGAGCAGTACTTC. The chain carries TRBV3-1 and TRBJ2-7; 8 positions match TRBD1. CDR3 length equals 16 residues. V was clipped by 3 bases and J by 7 bases; unmatched bases: 14. Germline V lookup: CDR1 LGHDT, CDR2 YNNKEL (reference sequence).